This T cell receptor beta chain was sequenced during a study of blood T cell repertoires in COVID-19. Study at large: The study drew acute and convalescent COVID-19 samples from the United States, Italy and Spain.

Clones were sequenced by immunoSEQ multiplex PCR, and TCRdb holds only the in-frame ones, with some missing. There are approximately 210,000 clones in the sample; under 90% occur only once, and under 10% lies in the top ten. Trimming shortened V by 4 bases and J by 4 bases, and 14 bases separated the two germline ends. The CDR3 loop spans 14 amino acids. Germline values: CDR1 SGDLS, CDR2 YYNGEE. The TCR was taken from a woman over 75 with COVID-19, enrolled during active disease. The J gene is TRBJ1-1, the V gene TRBV9; the D gene is possibly TRBD1 (5 bases). Source material: peripheral blood. For the CDR3, the DNA is TGTGCCAGCAGCACGGACAATCCGAGCACTGAAGCTTTCTTT. Translated, it gives CASSTDNPSTEAFF.